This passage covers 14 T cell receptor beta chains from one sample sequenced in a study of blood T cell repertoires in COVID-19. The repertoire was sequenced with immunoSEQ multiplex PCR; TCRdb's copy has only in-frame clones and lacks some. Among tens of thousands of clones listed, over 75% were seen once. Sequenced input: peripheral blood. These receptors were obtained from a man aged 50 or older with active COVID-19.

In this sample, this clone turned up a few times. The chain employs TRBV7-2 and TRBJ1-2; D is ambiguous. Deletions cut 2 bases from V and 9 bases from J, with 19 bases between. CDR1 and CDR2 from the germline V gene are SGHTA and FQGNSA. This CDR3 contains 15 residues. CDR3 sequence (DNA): TGTGCCAGCAGCTTACTTGCGGGCGTGGAGGGTCGCTACACCTTC. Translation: CASSLLAGVEGRYTF.

DNA for the CDR3: TGTGCCAGCAAAAGCGGAAACACAGATACGCAGTATTTT. It encodes CASKSGNTDTQYF. This chain uses TRBV2 with TRBJ2-3; tentative D call: TRBD2 (5 bases). V lost 7 bases to trimming and J lost 2 bases, with 10 bases between them. Germline CDR1 and CDR2: SNHLY and FYNNEI. The CDR3 has 13 residues.

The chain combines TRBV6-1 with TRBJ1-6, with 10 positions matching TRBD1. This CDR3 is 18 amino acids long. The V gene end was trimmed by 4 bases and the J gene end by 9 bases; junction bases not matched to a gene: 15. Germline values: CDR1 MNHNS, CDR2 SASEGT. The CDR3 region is CASSGTGTGDPRGSPLHF. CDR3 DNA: TGTGCCAGCAGTGGAACCGGGACAGGGGATCCGAGGGGTTCACCCCTCCACTTT.

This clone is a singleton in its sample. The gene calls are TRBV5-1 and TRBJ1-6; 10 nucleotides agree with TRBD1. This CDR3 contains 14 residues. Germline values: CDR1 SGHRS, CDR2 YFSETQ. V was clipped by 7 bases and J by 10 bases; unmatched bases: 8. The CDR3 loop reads CASGTGTGDSPLHF. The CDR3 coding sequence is TGCGCCAGCGGAACCGGGACAGGGGACTCACCCCTCCACTTT.

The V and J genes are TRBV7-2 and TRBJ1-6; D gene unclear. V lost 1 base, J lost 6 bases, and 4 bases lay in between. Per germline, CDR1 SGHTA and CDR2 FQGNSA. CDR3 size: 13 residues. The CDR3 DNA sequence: TGTGCCAGCAGCTTAGGACTTAATTCACCCCTCCACTTT. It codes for CASSLGLNSPLHF. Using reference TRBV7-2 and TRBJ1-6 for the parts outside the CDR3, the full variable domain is GAGVSQSPSNKVTEKGKDVELRCDPISGHTALYWYRQSLGQGLEFLIYFQGNSAPDKSGLPSDRFSAERTGGSVSTLTIQRTQQEDSAVYLCASSLGLNSPLHFGNGTRLTVT.

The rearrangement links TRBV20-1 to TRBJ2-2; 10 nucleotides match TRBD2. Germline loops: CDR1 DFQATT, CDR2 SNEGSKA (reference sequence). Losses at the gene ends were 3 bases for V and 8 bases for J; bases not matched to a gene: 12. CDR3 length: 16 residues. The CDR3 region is CSASFRWASGSGELFF. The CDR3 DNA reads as TGCAGTGCTAGTTTCCGTTGGGCTAGCGGGAGTGGGGAGCTGTTTTTT.

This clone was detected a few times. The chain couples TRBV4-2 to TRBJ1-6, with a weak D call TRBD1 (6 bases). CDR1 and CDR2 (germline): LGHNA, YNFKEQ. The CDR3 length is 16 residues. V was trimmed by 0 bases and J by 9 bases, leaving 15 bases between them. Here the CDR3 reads CASSQDRTALGSPLHF. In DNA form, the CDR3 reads TGTGCCAGCAGCCAAGACAGGACAGCTCTGGGTTCACCCCTCCACTTT.

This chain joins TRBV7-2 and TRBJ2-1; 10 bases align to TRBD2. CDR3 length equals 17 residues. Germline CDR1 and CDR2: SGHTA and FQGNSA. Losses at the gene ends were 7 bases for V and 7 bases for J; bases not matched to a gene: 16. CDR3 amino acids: CASNRRTSGVEGNEQFF. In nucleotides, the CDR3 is TGTGCCAGCAACCGTCGGACTAGCGGAGTGGAGGGGAATGAGCAGTTCTTC.

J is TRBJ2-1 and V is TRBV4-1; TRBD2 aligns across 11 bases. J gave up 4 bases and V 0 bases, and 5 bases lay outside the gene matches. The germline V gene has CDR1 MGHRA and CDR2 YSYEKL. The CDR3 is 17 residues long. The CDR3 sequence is CASSQDLAGGRYNEQFF. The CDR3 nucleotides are TGCGCCAGCAGCCAAGATCTAGCGGGGGGAAGATACAATGAGCAGTTCTTC.

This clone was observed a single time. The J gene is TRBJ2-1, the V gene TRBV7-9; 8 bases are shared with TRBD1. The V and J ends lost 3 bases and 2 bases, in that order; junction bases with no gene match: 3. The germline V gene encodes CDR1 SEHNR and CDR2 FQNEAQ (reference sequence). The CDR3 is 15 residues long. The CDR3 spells CASSLTGVAYNEQFF. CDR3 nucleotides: TGTGCCAGCAGCTTGACAGGGGTGGCCTACAATGAGCAGTTCTTC.

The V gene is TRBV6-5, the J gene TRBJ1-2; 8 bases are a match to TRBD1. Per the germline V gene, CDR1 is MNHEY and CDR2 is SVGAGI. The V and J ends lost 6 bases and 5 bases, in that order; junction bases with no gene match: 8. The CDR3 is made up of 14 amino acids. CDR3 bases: TGTGCCAGCAGACTACAGGGGGGGGAGTATGGCTACACCTTC. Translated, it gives CASRLQGGEYGYTF.

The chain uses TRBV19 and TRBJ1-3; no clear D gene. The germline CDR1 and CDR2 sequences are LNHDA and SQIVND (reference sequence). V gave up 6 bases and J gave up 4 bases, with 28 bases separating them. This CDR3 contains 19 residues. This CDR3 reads CASSDYPPGLRASGNTIYF. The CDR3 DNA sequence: TGTGCCAGTAGCGACTATCCCCCAGGCTTGAGGGCCTCAGGAAACACCATATATTTT.

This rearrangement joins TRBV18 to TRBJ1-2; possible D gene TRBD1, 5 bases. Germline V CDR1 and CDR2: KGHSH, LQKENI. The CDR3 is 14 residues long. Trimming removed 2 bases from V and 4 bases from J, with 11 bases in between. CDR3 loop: CASSPLGEGYGYTF. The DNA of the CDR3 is TGTGCCAGCTCACCATTAGGGGAAGGCTATGGCTACACCTTC.

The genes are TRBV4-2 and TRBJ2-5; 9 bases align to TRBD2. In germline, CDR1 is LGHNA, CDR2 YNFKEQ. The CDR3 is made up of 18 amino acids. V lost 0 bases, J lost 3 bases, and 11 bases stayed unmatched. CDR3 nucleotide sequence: TGTGCCAGCAGCCAAGATCTGGCGGGAGGGTTGGGCAAAGAGACCCAGTACTTC. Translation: CASSQDLAGGLGKETQYF.